This T cell receptor beta chain was captured by sequencing in a study of coeliac disease (dated 2022 in TCRdb). For the wider study: Each coeliac patient fell into one of three classes: newly diagnosed active disease, refractory coeliac disease type I, or disease kept under control by a gluten-free diet. Refractory coeliac disease type I was defined by the absence of response to a gluten-free diet for more than 12 months, together with immunophenotypically normal intraepithelial cells. High-resolution HLA typing was unavailable, so biased TRBV7-2 usage was queried as a proof of principle. Small intestinal lymphocyte fractions from coeliac and non-coeliac patients were analysed in the study using next-generation sequencing of rearranged TRB and TRG CDR3 regions. The goal was to describe the TR repertoires of small intestinal T cells in active coeliac disease, in refractory type I coeliac disease, and in coeliac disease treated with a gluten-free diet. The full study included roughly 30 patients: around 22 with serologically confirmed coeliac disease and 8 controls with non-small intestinal disorders. TRB sequencing was successfully performed on samples from roughly 30 subjects, among which some 25 paired bulk unsorted intraepithelial and lamina propria cell samples were included.

As concerns this clone: Its antigen specificity is not known. No base quality values were provided; no much bigger clone lies one nucleotide off.

Beyond this particular receptor, the publication reports: Published gliadin-specific TRB sequences appeared in about 50% of the 18 coeliac lamina propria samples but only 1 of 6 controls. Lower clonality than in controls was observed in the TRB and TRG repertoires of active coeliac intraepithelial and lamina propria samples, suggesting that diverse T cells were recruited. Separating intraepithelial cells from lamina propria cells did not give high-purity fractions, so cross-contamination between the two compartments may have occurred. TRB repertoires were mostly private, with most amino acid sequences found in only one sample, and V-gene usage showed no significant difference between disease groups. The authors considered the approach unsuitable for unbiased detection of gliadin-specific T cells, which are scarce and rarely shared between patients.

The receptor library was made with the immunoSEQ multiplex PCR assay. In a multiplexed PCR, the TR loci were amplified; reverse primers were designed against J gene segments, whereas forward primers were designed against V gene segments. The amplified CDR3 regions were sequenced using the Illumina HiSeq System. Concerning the study's data processing: Closely related reads were merged by a nearest-neighbour algorithm to remove PCR and sequencing errors and to collapse the data into unique sequences. Repertoires were summarised by clonality and by T cell density, defined as TR molecules per amount of genomic DNA input. Public TRs were defined as CDR3 amino acid sequences in at least 80% of unsorted samples, then tested for differential abundance between coeliac and control samples. Every lamina propria sample was checked against a list of a few hundred published gliadin-specific TRB sequences. Disease-group differences in clonality and density were tested with Kruskal-Wallis tests followed by Dunn post-tests. This immuneACCESS table, as held by TCRdb, lists in-frame sequences with V and J called but not all clones. Of the missing ones, under half trace to an unresolved V gene in checked studies; the others have no known cause. Clone size and V and J calls were adopted from that table, with D and trimming inferred from the DNA. The sample data list fewer than 9,500 clones, and over 60% of these were observed just once. The top ten hold over 20% of the sample.

Trimming costs V 7 bases and J 11 bases, and their ends lie 14 bases apart. According to the germline V gene (reference sequence), CDR1 reads LNHDA and CDR2 reads SQIVND. Including cysteine and phenylalanine, the CDR3 has 12 amino acids. This entry keeps only the CDR3 DNA: 36 bases, framed from base 1. Cells were frozen in aliquots of 500,000 in DMSO/FBS in liquid nitrogen, and a single aliquot from each fraction was used for sequencing. Every one of the 30 study patients had an endoscopy and a small intestinal biopsy. Lamina propria cells were released by collagenase digestion of the biopsy tissue remaining after intraepithelial cell isolation. Genomic DNA was extracted from frozen unsorted cell fractions with the Qiagen DNeasy blood extraction kit.

The sequence is built from TRBV19 and TRBJ1-4; too little of a D gene remains to name it. Sequencing was carried out using lamina propria lymphocytes from the gut. The cell subset or site label, read with the paper, signifies: lamina propria cell (LPC) fraction of small intestinal biopsy. This receptor was obtained from a woman aged 60-75 years with celiac disease. Read as DNA, the sequence is TGTGCCAGTAAGTTTGCAGGAGGGAAACTGTTTTTT. Its protein is CASKFAGGKLFF.